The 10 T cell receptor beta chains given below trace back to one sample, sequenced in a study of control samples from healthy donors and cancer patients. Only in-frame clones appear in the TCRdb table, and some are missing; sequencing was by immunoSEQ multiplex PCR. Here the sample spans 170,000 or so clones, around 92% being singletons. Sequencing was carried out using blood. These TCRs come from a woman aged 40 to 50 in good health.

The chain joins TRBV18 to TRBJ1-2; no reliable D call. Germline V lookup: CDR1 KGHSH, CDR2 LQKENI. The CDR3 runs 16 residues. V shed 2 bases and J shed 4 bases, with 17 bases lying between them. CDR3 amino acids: CASSPTHKDGGYGYTF. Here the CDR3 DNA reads TGTGCCAGCTCACCAACTCATAAGGACGGCGGCTATGGCTACACCTTC.

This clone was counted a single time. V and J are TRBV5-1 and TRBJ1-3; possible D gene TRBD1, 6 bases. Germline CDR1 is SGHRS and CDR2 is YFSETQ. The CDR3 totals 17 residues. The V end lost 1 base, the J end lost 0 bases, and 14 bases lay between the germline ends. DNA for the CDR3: TGCGCCAGCAGCTTGTCGCCAGGGGATATCTCTGGAAACACCATATATTTT. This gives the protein CASSLSPGDISGNTIYF.

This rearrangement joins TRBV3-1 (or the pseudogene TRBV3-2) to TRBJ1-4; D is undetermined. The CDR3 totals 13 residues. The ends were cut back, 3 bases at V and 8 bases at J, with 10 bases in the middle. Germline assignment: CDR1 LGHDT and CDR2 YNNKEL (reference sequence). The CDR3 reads CASSHKMGEKLFF. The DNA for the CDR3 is TGTGCCAGCAGCCACAAAATGGGCGAAAAACTGTTTTTT.

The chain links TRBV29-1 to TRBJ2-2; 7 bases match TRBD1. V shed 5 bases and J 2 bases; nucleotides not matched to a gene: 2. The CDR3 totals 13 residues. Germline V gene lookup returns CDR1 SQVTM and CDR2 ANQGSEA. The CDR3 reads CSVRQGNTGELFF. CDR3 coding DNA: TGCAGCGTTAGACAGGGTAACACCGGGGAGCTGTTTTTT.

CDR3 sequence: CASTPRGHLVDSPLHF. The CDR3 coding sequence is TGTGCCAGCACCCCTAGGGGACATTTAGTAGATTCACCCCTCCACTTT. This chain uses TRBV5-6 with TRBJ1-6; D possibly corresponds to TRBD1 (6 bases). The CDR3 contains 16 residues. V was clipped by 6 bases and J by 8 bases, with 21 bases between them. Per germline, CDR1 SGHDT and CDR2 YYEEEE.

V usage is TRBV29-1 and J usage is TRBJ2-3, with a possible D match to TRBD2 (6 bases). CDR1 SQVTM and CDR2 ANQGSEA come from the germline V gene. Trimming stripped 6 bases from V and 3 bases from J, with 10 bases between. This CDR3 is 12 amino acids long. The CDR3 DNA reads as TGCAGCGTAACGACTAGTACAGATACGCAGTATTTT. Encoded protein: CSVTTSTDTQYF.

For the CDR3, the DNA is TGTGCCAGCAGCTTTTTCAGCGTTGGGATCACTGAAGCTTTCTTT. It encodes CASSFFSVGITEAFF. The chain is built from TRBV7-9 and TRBJ1-1; D call uncertain. The CDR3 consists of 15 residues. Trimming cost V 3 bases and J 4 bases, with 15 bases left between them. Per germline, CDR1 SEHNR and CDR2 FQNEAQ (reference sequence).

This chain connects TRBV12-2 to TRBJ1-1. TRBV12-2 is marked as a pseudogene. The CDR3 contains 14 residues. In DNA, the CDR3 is TGTGCAAGTCGCTTAGGCGCCGGGGTTGGGGAAGCTTTCTTT. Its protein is CASRLGAGVGEAFF.

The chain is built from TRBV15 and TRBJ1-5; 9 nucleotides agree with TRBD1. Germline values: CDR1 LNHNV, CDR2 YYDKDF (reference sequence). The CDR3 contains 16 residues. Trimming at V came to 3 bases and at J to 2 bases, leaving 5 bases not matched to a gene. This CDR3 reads CATSSYDRGGNQPQHF. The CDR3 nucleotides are TGTGCCACCAGCAGCTACGACAGGGGGGGCAATCAGCCCCAGCATTTT.

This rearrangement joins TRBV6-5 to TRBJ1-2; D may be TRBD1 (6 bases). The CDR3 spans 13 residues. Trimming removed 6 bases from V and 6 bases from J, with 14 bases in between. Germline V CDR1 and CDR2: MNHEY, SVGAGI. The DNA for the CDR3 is TGTGCCAGCAGGCTCGGGGGCACGGATGGCTACACCTTC. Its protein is CASRLGGTDGYTF.